This T cell receptor beta chain was captured by sequencing in a study of blood T cell repertoires in COVID-19. For the study at large: The United States, Italy and Spain provided the acute and convalescent COVID-19 samples. Sources were T cells, B-cell-depleted T cells, or PBMCs; the material itself was cDNA or gDNA.

Original methodology: Researchers report that nucleated cell counts were estimated from reference gene primer amplification. The repertoire was sequenced with immunoSEQ multiplex PCR; TCRdb's copy has only in-frame clones and lacks some. That table furnishes V, J and clone size, whereas the DNA furnished D and trimming. The repertoire consists of some 70,000 clones, with more than 70% occurring once and the leading ten covering 10% to 15%. Germline V gives CDR1 SGHTA, CDR2 FQGNSA. After removal of 3 bases from V and 7 bases from J, the junction contained 3 bases not matched to a gene. The CDR3 spans 15 residues.

Sequenced: peripheral blood. V is TRBV7-2 and J is TRBJ2-2, with 12 bases identical to TRBD2. The TCR sequence derives from a man aged 50 to 59 with COVID-19, enrolled during active disease. The CDR3 DNA follows: TGTGCCAGCAGCTTGCGACTAGCGGGAGTCGGGGAGCTGTTTTTT. Protein sequence: CASSLRLAGVGELFF.